This T cell receptor beta chain was found in a study of blood T cell repertoires in COVID-19. There are 14 residues in the CDR3. Trimming took 4 bases from V and 7 from J; bases not matched to a gene: 4. CDR1 is MNHEY, CDR2 SVGAGI, per germline. Original methodology: Reference gene primer amplification gave nucleated cell count estimates. This table comes from immunoSEQ multiplex PCR, and its TCRdb copy is limited to in-frame clones, with some not included. D and trimming come from the DNA, and the V and J calls and clone size come from that table. In the table there are around 380,000 clones, roughly 86% of which are singletons.

The chain links TRBV6-5 to TRBJ1-3; 10 bases match TRBD1. Source material: PBMCs or T cells enriched from blood (not recorded which). The sequence derives from a man aged 25 to 45 who had recovered from COVID-19. In nucleotides, the CDR3 is TGTGCCAGCAGTTGGTCGGACAGGGGGAACACCATATATTTT. Translation gives CASSWSDRGNTIYF.